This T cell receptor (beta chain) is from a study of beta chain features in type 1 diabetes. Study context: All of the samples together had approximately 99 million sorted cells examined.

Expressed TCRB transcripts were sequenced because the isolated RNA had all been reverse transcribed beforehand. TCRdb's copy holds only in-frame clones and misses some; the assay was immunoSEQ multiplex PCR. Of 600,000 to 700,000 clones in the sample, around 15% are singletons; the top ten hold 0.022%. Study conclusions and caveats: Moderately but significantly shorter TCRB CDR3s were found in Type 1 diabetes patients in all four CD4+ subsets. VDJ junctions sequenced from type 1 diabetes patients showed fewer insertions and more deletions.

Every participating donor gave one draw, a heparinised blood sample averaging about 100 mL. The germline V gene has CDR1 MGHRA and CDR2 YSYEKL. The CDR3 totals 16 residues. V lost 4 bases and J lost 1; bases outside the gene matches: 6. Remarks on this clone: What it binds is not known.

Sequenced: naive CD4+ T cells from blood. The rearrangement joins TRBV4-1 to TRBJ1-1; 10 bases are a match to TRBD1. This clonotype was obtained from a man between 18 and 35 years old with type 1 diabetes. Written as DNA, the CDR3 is TGCGCCAGCAGCCTCCTATGGGACAGGGGGAACACTGAAGCTTTCTTT. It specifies CASSLLWDRGNTEAFF.